These 23 T cell receptor beta chains came from one sample sequenced in a study of early T cells in non-severe SARS-CoV-2 infection. One entry per CDR3 protein results from TCRdb running MiXCR on the 5' RACE reads. The repertoire holds tens of thousands of distinct CDR3 sequences, with roughly 17% as singletons. The sequencing here drew on whole blood, taken at baseline. These receptors were taken from an adult who was a healthcare worker with PCR-confirmed SARS-CoV-2 infection or an uninfected control (not recorded which).

This clonotype showed up just a few times. The J gene is TRBJ2-3, the V gene TRBV9; no definite D call. This CDR3 spans 13 amino acids. Germline V lookup: CDR1 SGDLS, CDR2 YYNGEE. V lost 3 bases, J lost 9 bases, and 14 bases lay in between. In DNA form, the CDR3 reads TGTGCCAGCAGCGCTAGAACTGGCAGGACGCAGTATTTT. This gives the protein CASSARTGRTQYF. Using reference TRBV9 and TRBJ2-3 for the parts outside the CDR3, the full variable domain is DSGVTQTPKHLITATGQRVTLRCSPRSGDLSVYWYQQSLDQGLQFLIQYYNGEERAKGNILERFSAQQFPDLHSELNLSSLELGDSALYFCASSARTGRTQYFGPGTRLTVL.

The rearrangement joins TRBV2 to TRBJ2-2; D unclear. Between the trimmed V and J ends, which lost 7 bases and 4 bases, there was a span of 10 bases. Germline values: CDR1 SNHLY, CDR2 FYNNEI. The CDR3 is made up of 13 amino acids. The CDR3 loop reads CASNYQSTGELFF. In nucleotides, the CDR3 is TGTGCCAGCAATTATCAGAGCACCGGGGAGCTGTTTTTT. Filled out from reference TRBV2 and TRBJ2-2, the complete variable domain reads EPEVTQTPSHQVTQMGQEVILRCVPISNHLYFYWYRQILGQKVEFLVSFYNNEISEKSEIFDDQFSVERPDGSNFTLKIRSTKLEDSAMYFCASNYQSTGELFFGEGSRLTVL.

The CDR3 here is CASSLTGGGGYTF. Here the CDR3 DNA reads TGTGCCAGTAGTCTGACGGGTGGAGGAGGCTACACCTTC. This chain joins TRBV19 and TRBJ1-2; D is uncertain. The V gene lost 5 bases and the J gene lost 8 bases, with 15 bases spanning the gap. CDR1 is LNHDA, CDR2 SQIVND, per germline (reference sequence). This CDR3 contains 13 residues.

This chain links TRBV18 with TRBJ2-3; D might be TRBD1 (6 bases). The V gene's germline CDR1 is KGHSH and CDR2 LQKENI. With 8 bases removed from V and 0 bases from J, the gap between germline ends came to 9 bases. The CDR3 is 13 amino acids. CDR3 nucleotide sequence: TGTGCCAGCCGGACAGATAGCACAGATACGCAGTATTTT. This encodes CASRTDSTDTQYF.

This clonotype was observed many times. The chain joins TRBV3-1 to TRBJ2-6, with D uncertain. Germline V gene data show CDR1 as LGHDT and CDR2 as YNNKEL (reference sequence). The CDR3 length is 16 residues. Trimming removed 2 bases from V and 0 bases from J, with 8 bases in between. The CDR3 sequence: CASSQSEYSGANVLTF. The CDR3 DNA sequence: TGTGCCAGCAGCCAAAGCGAGTACTCTGGGGCCAACGTCCTGACTTTC.

The chain is built from TRBV6-6 and TRBJ2-7, with 15 positions matching TRBD2. Germline CDR1 reads MNHNY; CDR2 reads SVGAGI (reference sequence). Losses at the gene ends were 2 bases for V and 3 bases for J; bases not matched to a gene: 11. The CDR3 loop spans 19 amino acids. The chain's CDR3 is CASSYPGLAGGGTDYEQYF. CDR3 coding DNA: TGTGCCAGCAGTTACCCCGGACTAGCGGGAGGGGGGACAGACTACGAGCAGTACTTC.

Only a few counts were recorded for this clonotype. V is TRBV29-1 and J is TRBJ2-1; D gene unclear. V was shortened by 4 bases and J by 8 bases, with 12 bases between the two germline ends. The CDR3 is 12 residues long. CDR1 is SQVTM, CDR2 ANQGSEA, per germline. The DNA of the CDR3 is TGCAGCGTTGGCCCTCAGACGGATGAGCAGTTCTTC. Its translation: CSVGPQTDEQFF.

The chain couples TRBV10-3 to TRBJ1-1; D is unclear. Germline loops: CDR1 ENHRY, CDR2 SYGVKD. This CDR3 comprises 11 residues. V was trimmed by 5 bases and J by 2 bases, leaving 3 bases between them. CDR3 sequence (DNA): TGTGCCATCAGTTCAAACACTGAAGCTTTCTTT. Amino acids: CAISSNTEAFF.

The gene calls are TRBV6-5 and TRBJ2-3, with 8 nucleotides matching TRBD2. V lost 0 bases to trimming and J lost 4 bases; unmatched junction nucleotides: 3. The CDR3 extends over 15 amino acids. Germline CDR1 reads MNHEY; CDR2 reads SVGAGI. The CDR3 sequence: CASSYSSGSPDTQYF. For the CDR3, the DNA is TGTGCCAGCAGTTACTCCAGCGGGAGCCCAGATACGCAGTATTTT.

This clonotype was counted only a few times. The chain joins TRBV12-3 or TRBV12-4 to TRBJ2-7; D remains unclear. Trimming removed 4 bases from V and 0 bases from J, with 7 bases in between. This CDR3 is built from 13 residues. The CDR3 sequence is CASSSVPSYEQYF. For the CDR3, the DNA is TGTGCCAGCAGTTCGGTGCCCTCCTACGAGCAGTACTTC.

The chain combines TRBV5-6 with TRBJ2-7, with D possibly being TRBD1 or TRBD2 (6 bases each). This CDR3 contains 13 residues. Germline V gives CDR1 SGHDT, CDR2 YYEEEE. Trimming shortened V by 6 bases and J by 3 bases, and 13 bases separated the two germline ends. The CDR3 nucleotides are TGTGCCAGCAACGCAGGAGGGGGCTACGAGCAGTACTTC. Protein product: CASNAGGGYEQYF.

There are a few counts of this clonotype. V and J are TRBV24-1 and TRBJ1-1; D ambiguous. Germline assignment: CDR1 KGHDR and CDR2 SFDVKD. The V and J ends lost 1 base and 11 bases respectively, with 16 bases between them. The CDR3 runs 14 residues. Here the CDR3 DNA reads TGTGCCACCAGTGATTTACTATCGACATTTGGGGCTTTCTTT. Its translation: CATSDLLSTFGAFF.

This clonotype is labeled medium-sized (0.01 to 0.1%). The V call is TRBV28, the J call TRBJ2-3; TRBD2 matches 7 bases. This CDR3 spans 15 amino acids. J gave up 4 bases and V 1 base, and 5 bases lay outside the gene matches. Per the germline V gene, CDR1 is MDHEN and CDR2 is SYDVKM. The CDR3 is CASSLSGGSADTQYF. In DNA, the CDR3 is TGTGCCAGCAGTTTATCGGGGGGAAGTGCAGATACGCAGTATTTT.

This sequence joins TRBV10-2 and TRBJ1-6, with unresolved D. With 6 bases removed from V and 11 bases from J, the gap between germline ends came to 14 bases. This CDR3 has 13 residues. Germline-derived CDR1 and CDR2 are WSHSY and SAAADI. The CDR3 bases are TGCGCCAGCAGGGACGGTGGTATTGCACCCCTCCACTTT. It yields the protein CASRDGGIAPLHF.

The chain uses TRBV7-9 and TRBJ2-7; 9 bases match TRBD1. CDR3 size: 14 residues. Germline assignment: CDR1 SEHNR and CDR2 FQNEAQ (reference sequence). V lost 4 bases and J lost 4; bases outside the gene matches: 5. The CDR3 reads CASSYGGQGYEQYF. Here the CDR3 DNA reads TGTGCCAGCAGCTACGGTGGACAGGGGTACGAGCAGTACTTC.

V usage is TRBV12-3 or TRBV12-4 and J usage is TRBJ2-7, with D uncertain. The CDR3 length is 11 residues. V lost 4 bases to trimming and J lost 4 bases, with 5 bases between them. For the CDR3, the DNA is TGTGCCAGCAGTTCCCAATACGAGCAGTACTTC. Protein: CASSSQYEQYF.

This clonotype appeared a single time. This chain joins TRBV10-3 and TRBJ2-7; D may be TRBD1 (6 bases). The CDR3 is made up of 13 amino acids. Trimming left V 6 bases short and J 3 bases short, with 12 bases between. Germline-derived CDR1 and CDR2 are ENHRY and SYGVKD. The CDR3 loop reads CAIRRGIGYEQYF. Here the CDR3 DNA reads TGTGCCATCAGAAGGGGGATTGGCTACGAGCAGTACTTC.

V and J are TRBV12-3 or TRBV12-4 and TRBJ1-5; the D gene is possibly TRBD1 (6 bases). The CDR3 length is 15 residues. Trimming took 4 bases from V and 2 from J, leaving 12 bases between them. CDR3 nucleotide sequence: TGTGCCAGCAGTTCAACGGGACATGGCAATCAGCCCCAGCATTTT. Amino acids: CASSSTGHGNQPQHF.

This clonotype was detected a few times. V and J are TRBV2 and TRBJ2-3, with TRBD2 matching over 10 bases. Trimming removed 8 bases from V and 6 bases from J; junction bases left unmatched: 2. CDR1 is SNHLY, CDR2 FYNNEI, per germline. The CDR3 totals 12 residues. The CDR3 reads CASPSGSDTQYF. For the CDR3, the DNA is TGTGCCAGCCCTAGCGGGAGCGATACGCAGTATTTT.

This clonotype was seen only once. This sequence joins TRBV7-9 and TRBJ2-3, with D unclear. Germline CDR1 is SEHNR and CDR2 is FQNEAQ (reference sequence). V lost 5 bases and J 4 bases, leaving 7 bases between the germline ends. The CDR3 runs 12 residues. The CDR3 loop is CASSLSPDTQYF. Here the CDR3 DNA reads TGTGCCAGCAGCCTGTCCCCAGATACGCAGTATTTT.

V and J are TRBV5-1 and TRBJ1-2; TRBD1 matches 8 bases. In germline, CDR1 is SGHRS, CDR2 YFSETQ. The CDR3 is made up of 14 amino acids. Trimming cost V 1 base and J 4 bases; bases outside gene matches: 3. The CDR3 DNA reads TGCGCCAGCAGCTTGCCAGGGGGCTCCTATGGCTACACCTTC. Its protein is CASSLPGGSYGYTF.

This clonotype has more than one count but fewer than ten. The chain employs TRBV7-6 and TRBJ2-3; 9 positions agree with TRBD2. CDR1 is SGHVS and CDR2 is FNYEAQ in the germline V gene. CDR3 length: 15 residues. Unmatched junction bases numbered 4, after V lost 3 bases and J lost 3 bases. The CDR3: CASSFGAGGTDTQYF. Here the CDR3 DNA reads TGTGCCAGCAGCTTTGGAGCGGGAGGAACAGATACGCAGTATTTT.

This clonotype appeared many times. The chain uses TRBV29-1 and TRBJ2-3; no reliable D call. Germline lookup yields CDR1 SQVTM and CDR2 ANQGSEA. The CDR3 is 16 residues long. The V end lost 4 bases, the J end lost 2 bases, and 19 bases lay between the germline ends. CDR3 DNA sequence: TGCAGCGTTGTCACATTGAGCCGCCATAACACAGATACGCAGTATTTT. This translates into CSVVTLSRHNTDTQYF.